The sequence of this TCR beta chain was determined in a study of blood T cell repertoires in COVID-19. The overall study: Acute and convalescent COVID-19 specimens originated in the United States, Italy and Spain. The cDNA or gDNA used as material had been derived from T cells, B-cell-depleted T cells, or PBMCs.

Profiling relied on immunoSEQ multiplex PCR, and the TCRdb table lists in-frame clones only, not all of them. The repertoire has 250,000 or so clones, over 75% of them found once; the top ten carry around 2%. The ends lost 7 bases at V and 6 bases at J; junction bases unmatched: 6. The CDR3 runs to 14 residues. CDR1 SQVTM and CDR2 ANQGSEA come from the germline V gene. This clonotype was sampled from a man aged 30-40 years who had recovered from COVID-19. Source material: peripheral blood. V gene TRBV29-1 combines with J gene TRBJ2-2; 12 bases align to TRBD2. This CDR3 reads CSARTSGTAGELFF. CDR3 DNA sequence: TGCAGCGCTAGGACTAGCGGGACGGCCGGGGAGCTGTTTTTT.